The following is a TCR beta chain sequence with its context. Deletions cut 6 bases from V and 4 bases from J, with 16 bases between. CDR1 and CDR2 from the germline V gene are SGHVS and FQNEAQ. This CDR3 is 15 amino acids long. This specimen belongs to a study of cytomegalovirus exposure and HLA in healthy donors. The primer mix had 60 Vbeta and 13 Jbeta primers. Here immunoSEQ multiplex PCR was the method, and the copy in TCRdb shows in-frame clones only, minus some. The sample has about 150,000 clones; 80% to 85% are singletons. Sequences were obtained from PBMCs. V gene TRBV7-8 combines with J gene TRBJ2-1; TRBD2 is a possible D gene (5 bases). The receptor was isolated from a male donor in good health and CMV-seronegative. The CDR3 region is CASREEEATYNEQFF. The CDR3 DNA is TGTGCCAGCAGGGAAGAGGAGGCGACGTACAATGAGCAGTTCTTC. Looking up the rest from reference TRBV7-8 and TRBJ2-1 gives the full variable domain: GAGVSQSPRYKVAKRGQDVALRCDPISGHVSLFWYQQALGQGPEFLTYFQNEAQLDKSGLPSDRFFAERPEGSVSTLKIQRTQQEDSAVYLCASREEEATYNEQFFGPGTRLTVL.